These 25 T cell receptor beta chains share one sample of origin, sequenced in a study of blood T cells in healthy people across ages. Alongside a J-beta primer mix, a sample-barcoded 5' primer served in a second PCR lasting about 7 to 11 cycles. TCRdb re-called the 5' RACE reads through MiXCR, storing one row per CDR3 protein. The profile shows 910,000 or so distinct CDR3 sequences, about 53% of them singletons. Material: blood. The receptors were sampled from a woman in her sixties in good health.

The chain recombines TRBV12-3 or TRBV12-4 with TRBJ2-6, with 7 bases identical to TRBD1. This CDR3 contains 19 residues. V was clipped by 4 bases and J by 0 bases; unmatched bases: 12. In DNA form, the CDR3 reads TGTGCCAGCAGTTCCACCACCGGGACAGAGAGCTCTGGGGCCAACGTCCTGACTTTC. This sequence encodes CASSSTTGTESSGANVLTF.

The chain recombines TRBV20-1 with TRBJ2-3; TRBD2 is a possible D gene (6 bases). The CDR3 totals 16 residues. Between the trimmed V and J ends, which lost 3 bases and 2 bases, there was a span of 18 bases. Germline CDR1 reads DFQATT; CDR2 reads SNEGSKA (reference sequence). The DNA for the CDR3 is TGCAGTGCTAGCCTTCCCGGGGACTTCTTCACAGATACGCAGTATTTT. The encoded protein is CSASLPGDFFTDTQYF.

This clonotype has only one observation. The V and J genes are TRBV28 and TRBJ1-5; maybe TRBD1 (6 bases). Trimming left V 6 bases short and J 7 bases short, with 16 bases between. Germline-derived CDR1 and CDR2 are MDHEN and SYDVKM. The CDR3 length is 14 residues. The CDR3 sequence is CASSPVGAKQPQHF. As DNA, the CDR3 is TGTGCCAGCAGCCCCGTGGGGGCCAAGCAGCCCCAGCATTTT.

The DNA for the CDR3 is TGTGCCAGCAGACGAGGACCAGGCACCGGGGAGCTGTTTTTT. Translated: CASRRGPGTGELFF. The rearrangement links TRBV7-2 to TRBJ2-2, with D uncertain. The V end lost 6 bases, the J end lost 4 bases, and 12 bases lay between the germline ends. The germline gives CDR1 SGHTA, CDR2 FQGNSA. This CDR3 contains 14 residues.

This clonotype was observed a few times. For the CDR3, the DNA is TGCGCCAGCAGCCAAGATTGGAGCAGCTATGGCTACACCTTC. Translating gives CASSQDWSSYGYTF. This chain uses TRBV4-1 with TRBJ1-2; D gene unclear. Trimming pared 0 bases from V and 4 bases from J, leaving 9 bases between. This CDR3 contains 14 residues. Looked up from germline, CDR1 is MGHRA and CDR2 is YSYEKL.

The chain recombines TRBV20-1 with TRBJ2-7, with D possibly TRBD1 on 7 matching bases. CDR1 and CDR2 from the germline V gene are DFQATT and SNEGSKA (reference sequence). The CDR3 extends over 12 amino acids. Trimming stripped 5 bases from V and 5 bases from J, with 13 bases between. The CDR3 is CSAVPGGHEQYF. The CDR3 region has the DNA TGCAGTGCTGTTCCAGGGGGGCACGAGCAGTACTTC.

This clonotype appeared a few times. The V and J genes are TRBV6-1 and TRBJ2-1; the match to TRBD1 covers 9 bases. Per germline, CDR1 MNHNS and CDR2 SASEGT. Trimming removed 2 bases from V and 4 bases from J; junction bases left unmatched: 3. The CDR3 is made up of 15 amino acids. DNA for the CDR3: TGTGCCAGCAGTGAATTGGGACAGGGTTACAATGAGCAGTTCTTC. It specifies CASSELGQGYNEQFF.

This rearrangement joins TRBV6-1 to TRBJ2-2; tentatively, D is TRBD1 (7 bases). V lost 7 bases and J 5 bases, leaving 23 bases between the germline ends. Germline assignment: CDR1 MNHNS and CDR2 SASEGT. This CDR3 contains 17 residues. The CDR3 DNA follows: TGTGCCAGCATCAAATCTGGGGGGCAGGGGGGAACCGGGGAGCTGTTTTTT. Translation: CASIKSGGQGGTGELFF.

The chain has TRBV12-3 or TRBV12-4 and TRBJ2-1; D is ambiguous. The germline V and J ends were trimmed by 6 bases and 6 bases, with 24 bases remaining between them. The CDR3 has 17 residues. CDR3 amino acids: CASSPFETDETFNEQFF. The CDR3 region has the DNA TGTGCCAGCAGCCCCTTTGAAACAGACGAAACGTTCAATGAGCAGTTCTTC.

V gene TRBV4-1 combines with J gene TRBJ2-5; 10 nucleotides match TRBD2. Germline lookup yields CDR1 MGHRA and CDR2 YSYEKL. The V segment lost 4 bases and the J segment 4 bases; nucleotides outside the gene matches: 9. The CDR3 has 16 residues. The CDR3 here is CASSRYGTSEGETQYF. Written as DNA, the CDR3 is TGCGCCAGCAGCCGATACGGGACTAGCGAAGGAGAGACCCAGTACTTC.

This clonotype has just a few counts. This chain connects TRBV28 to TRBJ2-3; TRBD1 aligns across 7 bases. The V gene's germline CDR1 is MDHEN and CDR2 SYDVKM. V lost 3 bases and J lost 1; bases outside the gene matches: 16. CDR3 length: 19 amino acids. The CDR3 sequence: CASSFPFRDRRTRTDTQYF. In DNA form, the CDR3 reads TGTGCCAGCAGTTTTCCTTTCCGGGACAGAAGAACCCGCACAGATACGCAGTATTTT.

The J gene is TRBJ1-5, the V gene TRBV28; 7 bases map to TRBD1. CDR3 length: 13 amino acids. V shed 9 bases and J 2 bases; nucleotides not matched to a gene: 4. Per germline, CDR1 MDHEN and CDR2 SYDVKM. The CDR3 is CASTGQRNQPQHF. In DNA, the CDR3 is TGTGCCAGTACGGGACAGCGCAATCAGCCCCAGCATTTT. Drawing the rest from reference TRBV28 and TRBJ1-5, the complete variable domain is DVKVTQSSRYLVKRTGEKVFLECVQDMDHENMFWYRQDPGLGLRLIYFSYDVKMKEKGDIPEGYSVSREKKERFSLILESASTNQTSMYLCASTGQRNQPQHFGDGTRLSIL.

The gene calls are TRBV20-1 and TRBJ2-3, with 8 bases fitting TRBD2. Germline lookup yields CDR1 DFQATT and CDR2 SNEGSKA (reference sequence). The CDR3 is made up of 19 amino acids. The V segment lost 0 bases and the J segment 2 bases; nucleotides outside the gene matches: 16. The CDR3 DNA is TGCAGTGCTAGAGATCGCGGGGTCGAACTAGCGGCCAACACAGATACGCAGTATTTT. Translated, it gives CSARDRGVELAANTDTQYF.

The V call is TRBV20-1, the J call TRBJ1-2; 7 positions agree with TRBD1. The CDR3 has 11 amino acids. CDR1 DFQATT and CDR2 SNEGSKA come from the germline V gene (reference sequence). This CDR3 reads CRLDRVGGYTF. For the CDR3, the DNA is TGCAGACTAGACAGGGTTGGTGGCTACACCTTC.

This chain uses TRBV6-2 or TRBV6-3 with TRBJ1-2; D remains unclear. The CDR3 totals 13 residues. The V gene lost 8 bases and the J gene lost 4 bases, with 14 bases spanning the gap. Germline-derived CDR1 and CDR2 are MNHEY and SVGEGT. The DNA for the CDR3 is TGTGCCAGCGCCCTCGTTCCGGCCTATGGCTACACCTTC. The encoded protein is CASALVPAYGYTF.

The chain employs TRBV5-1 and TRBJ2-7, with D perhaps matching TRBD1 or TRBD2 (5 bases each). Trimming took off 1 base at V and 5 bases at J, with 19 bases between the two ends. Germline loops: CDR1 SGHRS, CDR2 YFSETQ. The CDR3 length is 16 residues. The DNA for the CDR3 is TGCGCCAGCAGCTTGACGGGAACGGTGGGGACCAACGAGCAGTACTTC. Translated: CASSLTGTVGTNEQYF.

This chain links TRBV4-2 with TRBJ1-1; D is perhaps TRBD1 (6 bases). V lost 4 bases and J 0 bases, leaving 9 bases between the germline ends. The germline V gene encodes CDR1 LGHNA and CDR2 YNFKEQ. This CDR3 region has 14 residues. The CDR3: CASSRDRLNTEAFF. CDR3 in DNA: TGTGCCAGCAGCCGAGACAGGCTGAACACTGAAGCTTTCTTT.

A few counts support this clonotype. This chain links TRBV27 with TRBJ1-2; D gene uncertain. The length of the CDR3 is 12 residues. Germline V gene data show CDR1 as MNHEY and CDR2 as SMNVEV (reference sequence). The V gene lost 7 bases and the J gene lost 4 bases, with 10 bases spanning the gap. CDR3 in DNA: TGTGCCAGCAAAACCGGCCCCTATGGCTACACCTTC. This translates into CASKTGPYGYTF.

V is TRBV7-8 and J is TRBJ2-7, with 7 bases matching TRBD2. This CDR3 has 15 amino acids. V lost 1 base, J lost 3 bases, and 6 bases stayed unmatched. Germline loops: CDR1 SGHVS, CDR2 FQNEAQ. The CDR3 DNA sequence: TGTGCCAGCAGCTTAGTCCCAGCGGGGCGCTACGAGCAGTACTTC. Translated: CASSLVPAGRYEQYF. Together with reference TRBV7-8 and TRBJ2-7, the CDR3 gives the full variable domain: GAGVSQSPRYKVAKRGQDVALRCDPISGHVSLFWYQQALGQGPEFLTYFQNEAQLDKSGLPSDRFFAERPEGSVSTLKIQRTQQEDSAVYLCASSLVPAGRYEQYFGPGTRLTVT.

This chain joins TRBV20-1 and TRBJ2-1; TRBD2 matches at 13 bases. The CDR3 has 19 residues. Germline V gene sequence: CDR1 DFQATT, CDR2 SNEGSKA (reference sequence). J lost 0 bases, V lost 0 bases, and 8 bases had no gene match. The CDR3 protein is CSARDGTSGTKGSYNEQFF. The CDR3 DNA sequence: TGCAGTGCTAGAGACGGGACTAGCGGGACCAAGGGCTCCTACAATGAGCAGTTCTTC.

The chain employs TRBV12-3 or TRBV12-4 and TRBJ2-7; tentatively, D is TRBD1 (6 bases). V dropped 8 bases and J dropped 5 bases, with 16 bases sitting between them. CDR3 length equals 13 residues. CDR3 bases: TGTGCCAGCGCTCAACAGGGTATCCACGAGCAGTACTTC. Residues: CASAQQGIHEQYF.

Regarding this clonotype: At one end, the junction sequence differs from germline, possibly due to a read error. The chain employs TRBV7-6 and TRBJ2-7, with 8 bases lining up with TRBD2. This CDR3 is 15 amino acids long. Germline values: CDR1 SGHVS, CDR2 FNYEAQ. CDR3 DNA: TGTGCTAGCAGCTTAGGTTTAGCGGGATCGGACGAGCAGTACTTC. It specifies CASSLGLAGSDEQYF.

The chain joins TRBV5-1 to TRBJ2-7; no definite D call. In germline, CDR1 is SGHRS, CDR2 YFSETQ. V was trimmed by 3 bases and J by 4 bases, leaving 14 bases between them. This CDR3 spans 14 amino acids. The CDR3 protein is CASSSMLSSYEQYF. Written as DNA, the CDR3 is TGCGCCAGCAGCTCGATGCTAAGTTCTTACGAGCAGTACTTC.

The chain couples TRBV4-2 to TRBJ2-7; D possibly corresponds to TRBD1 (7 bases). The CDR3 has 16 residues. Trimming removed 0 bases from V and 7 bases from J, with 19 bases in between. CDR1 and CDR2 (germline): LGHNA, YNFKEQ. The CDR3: CASSQDPRGQDYEQYF. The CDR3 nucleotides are TGTGCCAGCAGCCAAGATCCCCGAGGACAGGACTATGAGCAGTACTTC.

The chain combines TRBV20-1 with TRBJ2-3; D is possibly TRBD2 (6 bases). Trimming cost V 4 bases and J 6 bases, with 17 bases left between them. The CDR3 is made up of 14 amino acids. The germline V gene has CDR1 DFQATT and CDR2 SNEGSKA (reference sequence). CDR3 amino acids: CSATGTRRPDTQYF. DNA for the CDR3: TGCAGTGCTACCGGGACTCGACGCCCGGATACGCAGTATTTT.